This entry is about one T cell receptor (beta chain). This sample was taken from a study of cytomegalovirus exposure and HLA in healthy donors. V dropped 3 bases and J dropped 1 base, with 10 bases sitting between them. CDR3 length: 14 amino acids. Germline CDR1 is GTSNPN and CDR2 is SVGIG (reference sequence). Primers: 60 Vbeta forward and 13 Jbeta reverse. The data were produced by immunoSEQ multiplex PCR, yet TCRdb's version contains in-frame clones alone and is incomplete. The sample has fewer than 200,000 clones, 80% seen once; the top ten hold 2% to 2.5%. Sequencing was done on a sample of PBMCs. The rearrangement links TRBV30 to TRBJ1-3; D is perhaps TRBD1 (6 bases). This TCR was sampled from a male donor in good health and CMV-seronegative. The CDR3: CAWRRGSSGNTIYF. The CDR3 DNA reads TGTGCCTGGAGGAGGGGGAGTTCTGGAAACACCATATATTTT.